Following are 27 T cell receptor beta chains from one sample sequenced in a study of OX40 agonist ivuxolimab in advanced cancers. TCRdb's table, derived via immunoSEQ multiplex PCR, lists solely in-frame clones and lacks some. The table records 58,000 or so clones, approximately 90% of them present only once. This specimen was CD4+ or CD8+ T cells sorted from blood, taken in a trial of the OX40 agonist ivuxolimab. Receptors originate from an adult with an advanced solid tumor such as melanoma, head and neck, liver or kidney cancer.

The chain combines TRBV5-4 with TRBJ2-6, with 8 bases that match TRBD1. Trimming at V came to 7 bases and at J to 3 bases, leaving 3 bases not matched to a gene. The germline V gene encodes CDR1 SGHNT and CDR2 YYREEE (reference sequence). CDR3 length equals 14 residues. This chain's CDR3 is CASQGAGGANVLTF. CDR3 nucleotides: TGTGCCAGCCAGGGGGCAGGTGGGGCCAACGTCCTGACTTTC.

The V gene is TRBV5-1, the J gene TRBJ2-3; 7 nucleotides match TRBD2. The CDR3 spans 15 residues. The germline CDR1 and CDR2 sequences are SGHRS and YFSETQ. The ends lost 2 bases at V and 0 bases at J; junction bases unmatched: 3. The CDR3 DNA is TGCGCCAGCAGCTTAGGTAGCGGGAGCACAGATACGCAGTATTTT. Its protein is CASSLGSGSTDTQYF.

The V and J genes are TRBV19 and TRBJ2-3, with D perhaps given as TRBD1 or TRBD2 (5 bases each). The CDR3 spans 14 residues. Trimming stripped 7 bases from V and 6 bases from J, with 17 bases between. Germline V gene lookup returns CDR1 LNHDA and CDR2 SQIVND (reference sequence). As DNA, the CDR3 is TGTGCCAGTAACCCCCGGCTAGCAGGGGATACGCAGTATTTT. Translated, it gives CASNPRLAGDTQYF. The variable domain in full, completed from reference TRBV19 and TRBJ2-3, reads DGGITQSPKYLFRKEGQNVTLSCEQNLNHDAMYWYRQDPGQGLRLIYYSQIVNDFQKGDIAEGYSVSREKKESFPLTVTSAQKNPTAFYLCASNPRLAGDTQYFGPGTRLTVL.

The chain joins TRBV7-2 to TRBJ2-3, with D unresolved. Trimming stripped 6 bases from V and 4 bases from J, with 14 bases between. The CDR3 has 14 amino acids. The germline gives CDR1 SGHTA, CDR2 FQGNSA. CDR3 DNA: TGTGCCAGCAGGGAAGGAAGGGCCGCAGATACGCAGTATTTT. This encodes CASREGRAADTQYF.

The chain has TRBV20-1 and TRBJ2-1; possible D gene TRBD2, 5 bases. This CDR3 contains 10 residues. Germline CDR1 and CDR2: DFQATT and SNEGSKA (reference sequence). V lost 4 bases and J 13 bases, leaving 11 bases between the germline ends. The chain's CDR3 is CSATQLDQFF. CDR3 DNA sequence: TGCAGTGCTACACAACTAGACCAGTTCTTC.

V is TRBV6-6 and J is TRBJ1-1; D not certain. Germline CDR1 and CDR2: MNHNY and SVGAGI (reference sequence). The CDR3 extends over 15 amino acids. The ends were cut back, 0 bases at V and 1 base at J, with 9 bases in the middle. The CDR3 DNA is TGTGCCAGCAGTTACTCGACACTCACGAACACTGAAGCTTTCTTT. Residues: CASSYSTLTNTEAFF.

This clone has only a few counts. The chain couples TRBV10-3 to TRBJ2-5; D might be TRBD2 (5 bases). The CDR3 contains 16 residues. V was cut by 0 bases and J by 4 bases, with 15 bases left in between. Germline V lookup: CDR1 ENHRY, CDR2 SYGVKD. The CDR3 DNA follows: TGTGCCATCAGTGAGTCCGAACTAGTTTTTGCAGAGACCCAGTACTTC. Encoded protein: CAISESELVFAETQYF.

The CDR3 is CSVGDNSYEQYF. The CDR3 DNA sequence: TGCAGCGTTGGGGACAACTCCTACGAGCAGTACTTC. V is TRBV29-1 and J is TRBJ2-7; D possibly corresponds to TRBD1 (6 bases). The CDR3 consists of 12 residues. The ends were cut back, 4 bases at V and 0 bases at J, with 7 bases in the middle. The germline V gene has CDR1 SQVTM and CDR2 ANQGSEA.

The J gene is TRBJ2-1, the V gene TRBV14; possibly TRBD2 for D (6 bases). The germline gives CDR1 SGHDN, CDR2 FVKESK. The ends were cut back, 0 bases at V and 5 bases at J, with 17 bases in the middle. The CDR3 sequence is 17 residues long. CDR3 nucleotides: TGTGCCAGCAGCCAAGATTGGGGACTTTCTAACGACAATGAGCAGTTCTTC. Amino acid sequence: CASSQDWGLSNDNEQFF.

The chain links TRBV10-3 to TRBJ2-3; tentatively, D is TRBD1 (6 bases). The CDR3 loop spans 13 amino acids. CDR1 and CDR2 (germline): ENHRY, SYGVKD. Trimming stripped 10 bases from V and 0 bases from J, with 11 bases between. This CDR3 reads CATQGTSTDTQYF. CDR3 sequence (DNA): TGTGCCACACAGGGAACTAGCACAGATACGCAGTATTTT.

Only one count was recorded for this clone. The CDR3 DNA follows: TGTGCCAGCAGCTCCCCGACTAGCGGTGGGAAGCAGTTCTTC. Protein sequence: CASSSPTSGGKQFF. The chain joins TRBV5-6 to TRBJ2-1; 9 bases align to TRBD2. The CDR3 length is 14 residues. Germline CDR1 reads SGHDT; CDR2 reads YYEEEE. Germline trimming cut 3 bases from V and 11 bases from J; bases unmatched to any gene: 9.

The rearrangement joins TRBV11-2 to TRBJ2-1, with TRBD2 matching 11 bases. CDR1 is SGHAT, CDR2 FQNNGV, per germline. The V and J ends lost 3 bases and 8 bases, in that order; junction bases with no gene match: 9. The CDR3 runs 16 residues. The CDR3 DNA follows: TGTGCCAGCAGCTTGGGATTAGCGGGAGGGGACGATGAGCAGTTCTTC. Residues: CASSLGLAGGDDEQFF. The full variable domain, in which reference TRBV11-2 and TRBJ2-1 provide the parts outside the CDR3, is EAGVAQSPRYKIIEKRQSVAFWCNPISGHATLYWYQQILGQGPKLLIQFQNNGVVDDSQLPKDRFSAERLKGVDSTLKIQPAKLEDSAVYLCASSLGLAGGDDEQFFGPGTRLTVL.

The rearrangement joins TRBV10-3 to TRBJ2-7; tentatively, D is TRBD2 (6 bases). Germline CDR1 reads ENHRY; CDR2 reads SYGVKD. The CDR3 has 17 amino acids. The V end lost 0 bases, the J end lost 3 bases, and 18 bases lay between the germline ends. The DNA for the CDR3 is TGTGCCATCAGTGAGTCGAGGAGGCCGACTAGTCACTACGAGCAGTACTTC. It translates to CAISESRRPTSHYEQYF.

This clone showed up just a few times. This sequence joins TRBV7-9 and TRBJ2-5; 9 bases match TRBD2. CDR1 is SEHNR, CDR2 FQNEAQ, per germline (reference sequence). Trimming removed 0 bases from V and 4 bases from J; junction bases left unmatched: 0. This CDR3 comprises 14 residues. CDR3 loop: CASSLALAGETQYF. In DNA, the CDR3 is TGTGCCAGCAGCTTAGCACTAGCGGGAGAGACCCAGTACTTC.

This clone was seen a single time. The rearrangement links TRBV14 to TRBJ2-2; D not resolved. The CDR3 runs 14 residues. V was shortened by 1 base and J by 4 bases, with 7 bases between the two germline ends. Germline loops: CDR1 SGHDN, CDR2 FVKESK. As DNA, the CDR3 is TGTGCCAGCAGCCAAGCGAGCAGCACCGGGGAGCTGTTTTTT. Encoded protein: CASSQASSTGELFF.

In this sample, this clone turned up a few times. The chain uses TRBV19 and TRBJ2-1; D remains unclear. Between the trimmed V and J ends, which lost 11 bases and 0 bases, there was a span of 5 bases. The germline V gene encodes CDR1 LNHDA and CDR2 SQIVND (reference sequence). CDR3 size: 11 residues. Here the CDR3 reads CASSSYNEQFF. CDR3 in DNA: TGTGCCTCGAGCTCCTACAATGAGCAGTTCTTC.

This clone was seen only a few times. The chain links TRBV19 to TRBJ1-5, with 8 bases that match TRBD1. V lost 7 bases, J lost 0 bases, and 11 bases stayed unmatched. The CDR3 totals 17 residues. Per germline, CDR1 LNHDA and CDR2 SQIVND (reference sequence). The CDR3 coding sequence is TGTGCCAGTAACCCAACAGGGGGTACTGATAGCAATCAGCCCCAGCATTTT. It codes for CASNPTGGTDSNQPQHF. The entire variable domain, with the rest obtained from reference TRBV19 and TRBJ1-5, is as follows: DGGITQSPKYLFRKEGQNVTLSCEQNLNHDAMYWYRQDPGQGLRLIYYSQIVNDFQKGDIAEGYSVSREKKESFPLTVTSAQKNPTAFYLCASNPTGGTDSNQPQHFGDGTRLSIL.

The chain carries TRBV25-1 and TRBJ2-5, with TRBD1 matching 9 bases. V lost 4 bases and J lost 6; bases outside the gene matches: 9. Germline V CDR1 and CDR2: MGHDK, SYGVNS. This CDR3 contains 15 residues. The CDR3 spells CASSGHTGGGQTQYF. The CDR3 nucleotides read TGTGCCAGCAGTGGCCACACAGGGGGCGGGCAGACCCAGTACTTC.

The DNA of the CDR3 is TGTGCCAGCAGTTACGGGACAGGGAACACTGAAGCTTTCTTT. Protein sequence: CASSYGTGNTEAFF. The V call is TRBV6-6, the J call TRBJ1-1; 8 bases match TRBD1. The CDR3 has 14 residues. Germline V gene data show CDR1 as MNHNY and CDR2 as SVGAGI (reference sequence). Losses at the gene ends were 2 bases for V and 1 base for J; bases not matched to a gene: 0.

The rearrangement links TRBV5-1 to TRBJ1-4, with D unresolved. This CDR3 comprises 15 residues. Germline CDR1 is SGHRS and CDR2 is YFSETQ. Trimming took 0 bases from V and 3 from J, leaving 9 bases between them. For the CDR3, the DNA is TGCGCCAGCAGCTTGGCTGGCTTGGCTAATGAAAAACTGTTTTTT. Amino acid sequence: CASSLAGLANEKLFF.

The chain combines TRBV11-1 with TRBJ2-1; D uncertain. This CDR3 region has 13 residues. Germline CDR1 is SGHAT and CDR2 is FQDESV (reference sequence). Trimming shortened V by 3 bases and J by 7 bases, and 10 bases separated the two germline ends. Here the CDR3 reads CASSFGRWNEQFF. The CDR3 DNA sequence: TGTGCCAGCAGCTTTGGTCGGTGGAATGAGCAGTTCTTC.

This clone was observed once. This chain joins TRBV6-5 and TRBJ1-2; TRBD1 matches 7 bases. The V and J ends lost 6 bases and 3 bases, in that order; junction bases with no gene match: 7. CDR1 and CDR2 from the germline V gene are MNHEY and SVGAGI. This CDR3 contains 14 residues. The CDR3 sequence is CASRTGDQDYGYTF. DNA for the CDR3: TGTGCCAGCAGAACAGGGGATCAGGACTATGGCTACACCTTC.

V is TRBV5-1 and J is TRBJ2-6; D is ambiguous. The CDR3 is made up of 16 amino acids. V shed 0 bases and J shed 0 bases, with 7 bases lying between them. Germline V gene data show CDR1 as SGHRS and CDR2 as YFSETQ. The CDR3 spells CASSLGPSSGANVLTF. The DNA for the CDR3 is TGCGCCAGCAGCTTGGGCCCAAGCTCTGGGGCCAACGTCCTGACTTTC.

The gene calls are TRBV5-1 and TRBJ2-2, with TRBD1 matching 8 bases. Germline loops: CDR1 SGHRS, CDR2 YFSETQ. Trimming cost V 4 bases and J 4 bases; bases outside gene matches: 3. The CDR3 extends over 14 amino acids. CDR3 bases: TGCGCCAGCAGCCCCGGACAGGGCACCGGGGAGCTGTTTTTT. It codes for CASSPGQGTGELFF.

The chain recombines TRBV21-1 with TRBJ2-4; no check of the table's D call, TRBD1, against the DNA was made. TRBV21-1 is marked as a pseudogene. The length of the CDR3 is 14 residues. The CDR3 DNA reads TGTGCCAGTACAAGGGGGACCGCCAAAAACATTCAGTACTTC. Its translation: CASTRGTAKNIQYF.

This sequence joins TRBV5-4 and TRBJ2-2, with TRBD2 matching over 9 bases. CDR1 is SGHNT and CDR2 is YYREEE in the germline V gene (reference sequence). The CDR3 sequence is 16 residues long. The V segment lost 0 bases and the J segment 5 bases; nucleotides outside the gene matches: 5. CDR3 in DNA: TGTGCCAGCAGCTTGGGCGGGACTAGCATAACCGGGGAGCTGTTTTTT. Translation gives CASSLGGTSITGELFF.

The chain combines TRBV30 with TRBJ1-2, with 7 bases lining up with TRBD1. Germline V gene data show CDR1 as GTSNPN and CDR2 as SVGIG (reference sequence). After removal of 2 bases from V and 6 bases from J, the junction contained 12 bases not matched to a gene. The CDR3 extends over 15 amino acids. CDR3 in amino acids: CAWSPGGRVTDGYTF. In DNA form, the CDR3 reads TGTGCCTGGAGTCCAGGGGGGCGAGTAACGGATGGCTACACCTTC.